What follows are 14 T cell receptor beta chains derived from one specimen sequenced in a study of T cells in Graves' hyperthyroidism and ophthalmopathy. TCR beta CDR3 regions were amplified from RNA. The HTBI primer set was used in a first-round RT-PCR of the TCR CDR3. A single record per CDR3 protein comes from TCRdb applying MiXCR to the multiplex PCR reads. The sample contains 500,000 to 650,000 distinct CDR3 sequences, around 13% of which appear only once. Sequencing input: blood. Every receptor here comes from a woman in her thirties or forties with Graves' hyperthyroidism.

This chain links TRBV6-2 or TRBV6-3 with TRBJ2-3; 7 bases are shared with TRBD2. V was pared by 3 bases and J by 2 bases, with 23 bases of the junction left unmatched. Germline V CDR1 and CDR2: MNHEY, SVGEGT. The CDR3 is 21 amino acids. The CDR3 loop is CASSYPSPPAGVSRTTDTQYF. Here the CDR3 DNA reads TGTGCCAGCAGTTATCCCTCCCCACCCGCGGGAGTCTCAAGAACCACAGATACGCAGTATTTT.

V is TRBV7-8 and J is TRBJ1-2, with 7 nucleotides matching TRBD1. The V segment lost 4 bases and the J segment 0 bases; nucleotides outside the gene matches: 2. CDR3 length equals 14 residues. In germline, CDR1 is SGHVS, CDR2 FQNEAQ. The CDR3 spells CASSSTGPNYGYTF. In nucleotides, the CDR3 is TGTGCCAGCAGCTCGACAGGGCCTAACTATGGCTACACCTTC.

The gene calls are TRBV20-1 and TRBJ2-3; TRBD2 matches 8 bases. The CDR3 has 14 amino acids. Trimming cost V 6 bases and J 2 bases; bases outside gene matches: 7. Germline assignment: CDR1 DFQATT and CDR2 SNEGSKA (reference sequence). The CDR3 loop is CSAHRGGSTDTQYF. DNA for the CDR3: TGCAGTGCCCACCGGGGGGGGTCCACAGATACGCAGTATTTT.

The gene calls are TRBV5-6 and TRBJ2-7, with D possibly matching TRBD1 (5 bases). CDR1 and CDR2 (germline): SGHDT, YYEEEE. V lost 0 bases, J lost 2 bases, and 9 bases lay in between. CDR3 length: 14 amino acids. The CDR3 nucleotides read TGTGCCAGCAGCTTGGCAGGACAAACCTACGAGCAGTACTTC. The encoded protein is CASSLAGQTYEQYF.

Of note for this clonotype: This may stem from a read error, because a much larger clone lies one nucleotide away. V and J are TRBV6-5 and TRBJ2-1; 7 bases are shared with TRBD2. Germline V CDR1 and CDR2: MNHEY, SVGAGI. After removal of 5 bases from V and 10 bases from J, the junction contained 14 bases not matched to a gene. The CDR3 runs 15 residues. Here the CDR3 reads CASSHVGEGLDEQFF. In nucleotides, the CDR3 is TGTGCCAGCAGTCACGTGGGGGAGGGCCTCGACGAGCAGTTCTTC.

The chain uses TRBV10-3 and TRBJ2-2; 13 bases are shared with TRBD2. Trimming took 6 bases from V and 6 from J; bases not matched to a gene: 4. Germline CDR1 is ENHRY and CDR2 is SYGVKD. The CDR3 runs to 15 residues. CDR3 loop: CAIRETSGRSGELFF. In DNA, the CDR3 is TGTGCCATCAGGGAGACTAGCGGGAGGTCCGGGGAGCTGTTTTTT.

This clonotype was detected many times. The chain recombines TRBV28 with TRBJ1-6, with D possibly TRBD1 on 6 matching bases. Trimming removed 10 bases from V and 5 bases from J, with 18 bases in between. CDR3 length: 15 amino acids. The germline CDR1 and CDR2 sequences are MDHEN and SYDVKM. The CDR3 region has the DNA TGTGCCAACTTACAGGGACCGTCCAATAATTCACCCCTCCACTTT. This translates into CANLQGPSNNSPLHF. Supplemented by reference TRBV28 and TRBJ1-6, the full variable domain reads DVKVTQSSRYLVKRTGEKVFLECVQDMDHENMFWYRQDPGLGLRLIYFSYDVKMKEKGDIPEGYSVSREKKERFSLILESASTNQTSMYLCANLQGPSNNSPLHFGNGTRLTVT.

In regard to this clonotype: At one boundary the junction diverges from the germline segment, which might be a read error. CDR3 in amino acids: CTSSLALAGGDEQFF. CDR3 DNA sequence: TGTACCAGCAGCTTAGCTCTAGCGGGAGGGGATGAGCAGTTCTTC. This rearrangement joins TRBV7-9 to TRBJ2-1, with 12 bases matching TRBD2. Germline assignment: CDR1 SEHNR and CDR2 FQNEAQ (reference sequence). The CDR3 consists of 15 residues.

This clonotype was seen repeatedly, ten times or more. The chain is built from TRBV18 and TRBJ2-1; 14 bases map to TRBD2. The CDR3 loop spans 17 amino acids. The V and J ends lost 6 bases and 7 bases, in that order; junction bases with no gene match: 11. CDR1 is KGHSH, CDR2 LQKENI, per germline. CDR3 nucleotides: TGTGCCAGCTCTCCGACTAGCGGGAGGGCCCTAAGGAATGAGCAGTTCTTC. Its protein is CASSPTSGRALRNEQFF.

Of note for this clonotype: A much larger clone sits a single nucleotide away, making a read error possible. The genes are TRBV28 and TRBJ1-4; no firm D call. This CDR3 is 11 amino acids long. Germline loops: CDR1 MDHEN, CDR2 SYDVKM. Trimming took 3 bases from V and 8 from J, leaving 4 bases between them. DNA for the CDR3: TGTGCCAGCAGTTTTAAGGAAAAACTGTTTTTT. The encoded protein is CASSFKEKLFF.

This clonotype was recorded a few times. The V gene is TRBV5-4, the J gene TRBJ1-6; no clear D gene. Trimming took 0 bases from V and 7 from J, leaving 5 bases between them. CDR1 and CDR2 from the germline V gene are SGHNT and YYREEE (reference sequence). This CDR3 contains 13 residues. The CDR3 reads CASSLERNSPLHF. The CDR3 nucleotides are TGTGCCAGCAGCTTGGAAAGGAATTCACCCCTCCACTTT.

This clonotype was seen many times. V gene TRBV5-1 combines with J gene TRBJ1-2, with TRBD1 matching over 8 bases. Germline lookup yields CDR1 SGHRS and CDR2 YFSETQ. The length of the CDR3 is 17 residues. V gave up 5 bases and J gave up 4 bases; unmatched junction bases: 16. The CDR3 spells CASSTGTGDLIPYGYTF. The CDR3 DNA reads TGCGCCAGCAGTACCGGGACAGGAGACCTTATACCCTATGGCTACACCTTC.

This clonotype has a count of ten or more. The V gene is TRBV11-2, the J gene TRBJ2-4, with TRBD1 matching 8 bases. Trimming cost V 5 bases and J 2 bases; bases outside gene matches: 8. The CDR3 is made up of 16 amino acids. Germline V gene data show CDR1 as SGHAT and CDR2 as FQNNGV. The CDR3 is CASSHGQGSSKNIQYF. CDR3 coding DNA: TGTGCCAGCAGCCACGGACAGGGCTCGTCCAAAAACATTCAGTACTTC.

Many counts were recorded for this clonotype. An end of the junction differs from the germline gene, which may be a read error. This chain links TRBV12-3 or TRBV12-4 with TRBJ1-1; maybe TRBD1 (6 bases). The CDR3 totals 13 residues. CDR3 bases: TGTGCCAACAGTGCCACAGGGTCGGGTGAAGCTTTCTTT. Translating it yields CANSATGSGEAFF.